This TCR beta chain was found in a study of T cell changes during pregnancy in multiple sclerosis (dated by TCRdb to about 2019). Background for the entire study: The study examined how the T cell repertoire changed over the course of pregnancy in women with multiple sclerosis.

V trim: 0 bases; J trim: 1 base; unmatched bases: 2. The CDR3 goes from the cysteine to the phenylalanine over 16 residues. Only the CDR3 DNA stays, 48 bases, in frame from base 1. CDR1 and CDR2 are drawn from the germline V gene: SGHDT, YYEEEE. In the case of this clone: It lacks a known antigen. The sample holds no much larger clone one base away, and base qualities are not on file.

Library prep was done by the immunoSEQ multiplex PCR assay. TCRdb re-hosts the immuneACCESS table, in-frame sequences only. Its copies lack some clones; in the studies checked, an unresolved V gene accounts for under half of them, and the cause for the rest is not known. The sample table holds about 20,000 clones, of which about 85% were seen once. The ten largest clones capture approximately 19% of the sample. This chain joins TRBV5-6 to TRBJ2-1, with 9 junctional bases fitting TRBD2. The receptor's source is a female donor in good health, enrolled as a control in a pregnancy study. The sample consisted of CD8+ T cells from peripheral blood mononuclear cells, taken after pregnancy. CDR3 protein: CASSLELAGSYNEQFF. The DNA sequence is TGTGCCAGCAGCTTGGAGCTAGCGGGGTCCTACAATGAGCAGTTCTTC.